The rows below give T cell receptor beta chains drawn from one sample of a study of beta chain features in type 1 diabetes. Sequenced by immunoSEQ multiplex PCR; TCRdb stores in-frame clones only, minus some. The table records approximately 140,000 clones, 7% to 10% of them present only once. Material: central memory CD4+ T cells from blood. These receptors were taken from a man aged 25-45 years with type 1 diabetes. The CDR3 runs from the conserved cysteine through the conserved F or W. D genes are given only for firm matches. Clone size is not always given. Where it is, it says once, few, many or a class for expanded clones.

.,TRBJ1-5,TRBV27,.,16,CASSSLGGPRNQPQHF,TGTGCCAGCAGTTCCCTCGGGGGGCCACGCAATCAGCCCCAGCATTTT
many,TRBJ2-3,TRBV4-1,TRBD2,14,CASSRGGPADTQYF,TGCGCCAGCAGCCGCGGGGGGCCGGCAGATACGCAGTATTTT
few,TRBJ2-7,TRBV29-1,TRBD1,13,CSVAGTGGREQYF,TGCAGCGTGGCCGGGACAGGGGGCCGCGAGCAGTACTTC
.,TRBJ1-5,TRBV28,.,12,CASNGGNQPQHF,TGTGCCAGCAACGGGGGCAATCAGCCCCAGCATTTT
few,TRBJ1-5,TRBV28,TRBD1,14,CASSPRTGNQPQHF,TGTGCCAGCAGTCCCAGGACAGGGAATCAGCCCCAGCATTTT
once,TRBJ2-7,TRBV5-1,.,14,CASSRGLGSYEQYF,TGCGCCAGCAGTCGGGGACTGGGCTCCTACGAGCAGTACTTC
few,TRBJ2-7,TRBV19,.,15,CASSIGGGIAYEQYF,TGTGCCAGTAGTATAGGGGGCGGGATCGCCTACGAGCAGTACTTC
.,TRBJ1-2,TRBV6-5,.,13,CASSYRGGYGYTF,TGTGCCAGCAGTTACAGGGGCGGCTATGGCTACACCTTC
.,TRBJ2-3,TRBV29-1,.,13,CSVERESGDTQYF,TGCAGCGTTGAACGGGAGAGCGGAGATACGCAGTATTTT
few,TRBJ1-5,TRBV7-8,.,16,CASSPVGWASNQPQHF,TGTGCCAGCAGCCCGGTGGGTTGGGCGAGCAATCAGCCCCAGCATTTT
few,TRBJ2-2,TRBV6-5,TRBD2,14,CASGASGGNGELFF,TGTGCCAGCGGGGCCAGCGGGGGGAACGGGGAGCTGTTTTTT
.,TRBJ1-5,TRBV4-1,TRBD1,16,CASSQRTGVKDQPQHF,TGCGCCAGCAGCCAACGGACAGGGGTAAAGGATCAGCCCCAGCATTTT
few,TRBJ2-7,TRBV9,.,14,CASSLDLGGYEQYF,TGTGCCAGCAGCTTAGATCTCGGGGGCTACGAGCAGTACTTC